A selection of T cell receptor beta chains follows, all from one sample in a study of blood T cell repertoires in COVID-19. The assay was immunoSEQ multiplex PCR, and TCRdb's table has in-frame clones only and misses some. The repertoire holds about 160,000 clones, with approximately 82% as singletons. The specimen sequenced was peripheral blood. Receptors were obtained from an elderly woman with acute or convalescent COVID-19. The conserved cysteine and the conserved F or W are not part of the CDR3 here.

CDR3aa: ASRKGSEQY
j_gene: TRBJ2-7
v_gene: TRBV6-5
len: 9

CDR3aa: ASSALVTGLHGYT
j_gene: TRBJ1-2
v_gene: TRBV5-4
len: 13

CDR3aa: ASSSGQGLGNEQF
j_gene: TRBJ2-1
v_gene: TRBV5-4
len: 13

CDR3aa: ASSRTSDTDTQY
j_gene: TRBJ2-3
v_gene: TRBV18
len: 12

CDR3aa: ASNADPGEAF
j_gene: TRBJ1-1
v_gene: TRBV5-6
len: 10

CDR3aa: ASSGEAEETQY
j_gene: TRBJ2-5
v_gene: TRBV5-1
len: 11

CDR3aa: ASSQGDSPLH
j_gene: TRBJ1-6
v_gene: TRBV6-5
len: 10

CDR3aa: ASSPKGLGRAWSYEQY
j_gene: TRBJ2-7
v_gene: TRBV6-6
len: 16

CDR3aa: ASSQGRLLGLAGENEQF
j_gene: TRBJ2-1
v_gene: TRBV4-1
len: 17

CDR3aa: ASSIGRGGNQPQH
j_gene: TRBJ1-5
v_gene: TRBV19
len: 13

CDR3aa: ASSSRTSGNEQF
j_gene: TRBJ2-1
v_gene: TRBV6-5
len: 12

CDR3aa: ASSRRVNTEAF
j_gene: TRBJ1-1
v_gene: TRBV5-8
len: 11

CDR3aa: ASSQDRDSSTD
j_gene: TRBJ1-2
v_gene: TRBV4-2
len: 11

CDR3aa: ASSPQTSGITTDTQY
j_gene: TRBJ2-3
v_gene: TRBV4-3
len: 15

CDR3aa: ASSISGKISANYGYT
j_gene: TRBJ1-2
v_gene: TRBV2
len: 15

CDR3aa: ASSPGGWREITGELF
j_gene: TRBJ2-2
v_gene: TRBV7-6
len: 15

CDR3aa: ASSPDGGGHEQY
j_gene: TRBJ2-7
v_gene: TRBV5-1
len: 12

CDR3aa: ASSPTGGEQY
j_gene: TRBJ2-7
v_gene: TRBV5-4
len: 10

CDR3aa: ASSAKSGLEGIQY
j_gene: TRBJ2-4
v_gene: TRBV6-4
len: 13